The 32 T cell receptor beta chains below were found in one sample sequenced in a study of glioma-infiltrating T cells. Using RNA template, CDR3s of TCR alpha and beta were amplified with iRepertoire arm-PCR. TCRdb fed the multiplex PCR reads into MiXCR, producing one record per CDR3 protein. The sample shows approximately 88,000 distinct CDR3 sequences, 20% to 25% of them seen only once. The sample comprised glioma tissue, nonneoplastic brain tissue, or PBMCs (not recorded which). Receptors were obtained from a human donor with low-grade glioma or glioblastoma, undergoing nonglioma brain surgery, or in good health (not recorded which).

Of note for this clonotype: Mismatch with germline at one junction end may stem from a read error. This rearrangement joins TRBV29-1 to TRBJ2-1, with TRBD2 matching over 8 bases. Germline values: CDR1 SQVTM, CDR2 ANQGSEA. The CDR3 loop spans 12 amino acids. The CDR3 DNA follows: TGCAGCGTCCGAACTAGCGGCAATGAGCAGTTATTC. It specifies CSVRTSGNEQLF.

This clonotype has more than one count but fewer than ten. V gene TRBV12-3 or TRBV12-4 combines with J gene TRBJ1-5; D is unclear. The CDR3 loop spans 15 amino acids. The ends were cut back, 11 bases at V and 3 bases at J, with 20 bases in the middle. The chain's CDR3 is CASSGGVGFNQPQHF. CDR3 DNA: TGTGCCTCATCCGGTGGGGTTGGGTTCAATCAGCCCCAGCATTTT.

The chain carries TRBV12-3 or TRBV12-4 and TRBJ2-1; 7 bases are shared with TRBD1. Unmatched junction bases numbered 6, after V lost 5 bases and J lost 5 bases. The CDR3 has 14 amino acids. Here the CDR3 reads CASSQWTGHNEQFF. In DNA, the CDR3 is TGTGCCAGCAGTCAATGGACAGGTCACAATGAGCAGTTCTTC.

This clonotype was observed many times. The V gene is TRBV19, the J gene TRBJ1-5; unclear D gene. Germline-derived CDR1 and CDR2 are LNHDA and SQIVND (reference sequence). This CDR3 comprises 13 residues. Trimming cost V 0 bases and J 7 bases, with 7 bases left between them. CDR3 region: CASSIDREQPQHF. Here the CDR3 DNA reads TGTGCCAGTAGTATAGACCGGGAACAGCCCCAGCATTTT.

A few counts support this clonotype. The gene calls are TRBV5-1 and TRBJ1-1; a weak D match, TRBD1 (5 bases). V was pared by 3 bases and J by 1 base, with 10 bases between. The CDR3 runs to 14 residues. The germline CDR1 and CDR2 sequences are SGHRS and YFSETQ. CDR3 nucleotides: TGCGCCAGCAGCTCGGGACTGCCGAACACTGAAGCTTTCTTT. Its translation is CASSSGLPNTEAFF.

This clonotype was observed many times. The chain has TRBV20-1 and TRBJ1-2; D gene unclear. The CDR3 length is 11 residues. CDR1 and CDR2 from the germline V gene are DFQATT and SNEGSKA (reference sequence). V was pared by 5 bases and J by 9 bases, with 13 bases between. CDR3 loop: CSAFLQDSYTF. CDR3 nucleotide sequence: TGCAGTGCTTTTCTCCAGGATAGCTACACCTTC.

The chain combines TRBV29-1 with TRBJ1-1; D ambiguous. With 4 bases removed from V and 4 bases from J, the gap between germline ends came to 7 bases. CDR1 is SQVTM, CDR2 ANQGSEA, per germline. CDR3 length equals 11 residues. In DNA, the CDR3 is TGCAGCGTTGTGGCGTTCACTGAAGCTTTCTTT. Protein: CSVVAFTEAFF.

This clonotype was seen repeatedly, ten times or more. The junction does not match germline at one end; this may be a read error. The J gene is TRBJ2-3, the V gene TRBV20-1; 8 bases map to TRBD1. This CDR3 is 14 amino acids long. Germline V gives CDR1 DFQATT, CDR2 SNEGSKA (reference sequence). CDR3 nucleotides: TGCAGTGGGAGGCAGGGGGCGGTAACAGAGACGCAGTATTTT. This gives the protein CSGRQGAVTETQYF.

The sample holds a few counts of this clonotype. The rearrangement joins TRBV30 to TRBJ2-7; D is undetermined. The germline V gene has CDR1 GTSNPN and CDR2 SVGIG (reference sequence). Trimming cost V 0 bases and J 2 bases, with 11 bases left between them. The CDR3 runs to 14 residues. CDR3 DNA sequence: TGTGCCTGGAGTGTATCGCTAGGGCCCTACGAGCAGTACTTC. It encodes CAWSVSLGPYEQYF.

This clonotype qualifies as medium-sized. This sequence joins TRBV6-1 and TRBJ1-2, with TRBD1 matching over 9 bases. Germline CDR1 reads MNHNS; CDR2 reads SASEGT. The CDR3 extends over 15 amino acids. Germline trimming cut 8 bases from V and 3 bases from J; bases unmatched to any gene: 10. The chain's CDR3 is CASGGPRQGDYGYTF. As DNA, the CDR3 is TGTGCCAGCGGAGGTCCTCGACAGGGGGACTATGGCTACACCTTC.

This clonotype was seen at least ten times. V and J are TRBV20-1 and TRBJ1-4, with 10 nucleotides matching TRBD1. CDR3 length: 16 residues. CDR1 is DFQATT and CDR2 is SNEGSKA in the germline V gene (reference sequence). V lost 6 bases and J lost 2; bases outside the gene matches: 9. The CDR3 sequence: CSATLGQGRTNEKLFF. For the CDR3, the DNA is TGCAGTGCGACTTTGGGACAGGGGCGCACTAATGAAAAACTGTTTTTT.

The sample holds many counts of this clonotype. As DNA, the CDR3 is TGTGCCACCAGCAGAGGGGCCGGGGGAGCTGGAAACACCATATATTTT. Translating gives CATSRGAGGAGNTIYF. The chain recombines TRBV15 with TRBJ1-3, with D perhaps TRBD1 (5 bases). The CDR3 runs to 16 residues. The V end was cut by 1 base, the J end by 2 bases, with 12 bases between. In germline, CDR1 is LNHNV, CDR2 YYDKDF (reference sequence).

A remark on this clonotype: The junction and the germline gene differ at one end; a read error may be behind it. This sequence joins TRBV6-1 and TRBJ1-5; D remains ambiguous. The CDR3 is 14 residues long. Germline values: CDR1 MNHNS, CDR2 SASEGT. CDR3 sequence (DNA): TGTGCCAGCAGTGGGGCGGGCTTAAATCAGCCCCAGCACTTT. This encodes CASSGAGLNQPQHF.

The chain combines TRBV20-1 with TRBJ1-1, with no clear D. The germline V gene has CDR1 DFQATT and CDR2 SNEGSKA (reference sequence). V dropped 3 bases and J dropped 2 bases, with 10 bases sitting between them. This CDR3 contains 13 residues. In DNA, the CDR3 is TGCAGTGCTAGGAAGTTGATTAACACTGAAGCTTTCTTT. Protein sequence: CSARKLINTEAFF.

As regards this clonotype: This sequence may be a read error, since a much larger clone differs from it by one base. The chain has TRBV7-2 and TRBJ2-1; 12 positions match TRBD2. Germline CDR1 and CDR2: SGHTA and FQGNSA. The CDR3 contains 14 residues. The CDR3 protein is CASSLTSGGFEQSF. In DNA, the CDR3 is TGTGCCAGCAGCTTAACTAGCGGGGGGTTTGAGCAGTCCTTC.

This clonotype occurred many times. The chain employs TRBV3-1 and TRBJ2-2, with D unclear. V lost 6 bases and J lost 1, with 21 bases in between. The CDR3 runs to 18 residues. CDR1 is LGHDT and CDR2 is YNNKEL in the germline V gene (reference sequence). The CDR3 DNA follows: TGTGCCAGCAGTTCAAAGCTTCCCTCGTCCGGGAACACCGGGGAGCTGTTTTTT. The encoded protein is CASSSKLPSSGNTGELFF.

CDR3 sequence: CASSLDLAQPQHF. The CDR3 nucleotides are TGTGCCAGCAGCTTGGACTTAGCTCAGCCCCAGCATTTT. This sequence joins TRBV5-6 and TRBJ1-5; D is unresolved. The germline V gene has CDR1 SGHDT and CDR2 YYEEEE. The V gene lost 0 bases and the J gene lost 6 bases, with 7 bases spanning the gap. The CDR3 totals 13 residues. The full variable domain, rest sourced from reference TRBV5-6 and TRBJ1-5, is DAGVTQSPTHLIKTRGQQVTLRCSPKSGHDTVSWYQQALGQGPQFIFQYYEEEERQRGNFPDRFSGHQFPNYSSELNVNALLLGDSALYLCASSLDLAQPQHFGDGTRLSIL.

This clonotype occurred a few times. The chain carries TRBV19 and TRBJ1-5, with 9 nucleotides matching TRBD1. The ends lost 6 bases at V and 2 bases at J; junction bases unmatched: 5. Germline assignment: CDR1 LNHDA and CDR2 SQIVND (reference sequence). This CDR3 contains 15 residues. This chain's CDR3 is CASSERTGGNQPQHF. The CDR3 bases are TGTGCCAGTAGCGAGAGGACAGGGGGCAATCAGCCCCAGCATTTT.

The table lists this clonotype with many counts. V usage is TRBV25-1 and J usage is TRBJ1-4; D may be TRBD1 (6 bases). Trimming took off 1 base at V and 7 bases at J, with 10 bases between the two ends. The CDR3 has 14 amino acids. The germline V gene encodes CDR1 MGHDK and CDR2 SYGVNS. CDR3 nucleotides: TGTGCCAGCAGTGAATCAGCAGGGGCTGAAAAACTGTTTTTT. Amino acid sequence: CASSESAGAEKLFF.

In regard to this clonotype: Given a much more abundant clone one base away, this may be a read error. The CDR3 does not end in the conserved phenylalanine or tryptophan, so this is likely a read error. The rearrangement uses TRBV6-6 and TRBJ1-1; a weak D match, TRBD1 (5 bases). V was shortened by 6 bases and J by 11 bases, with 13 bases between the two germline ends. Germline loops: CDR1 MNHNY, CDR2 SVGAGI (reference sequence). This CDR3 contains 11 residues. CDR3 residues: CASSFGANAFS. CDR3 sequence (DNA): TGTGCCAGCAGCTTCGGGGCCAACGCTTTCTCT.

This clonotype was picked up many times. This chain uses TRBV11-3 with TRBJ2-1, with 12 bases aligning to TRBD2. Germline V gene sequence: CDR1 SGHNT, CDR2 YENEEA. This CDR3 region has 17 residues. V trimming: 1 base; J trimming: 7 bases; junction bases outside the gene matches: 8. The CDR3 DNA reads as TGTGCCAGCAGCTTAGGGACTAGCGGGATAATGTTGAATGAGCAGTTCTTC. Its translation: CASSLGTSGIMLNEQFF. The variable domain in full, completed from reference TRBV11-3 and TRBJ2-1, reads EAGVVQSPRYKIIEKKQPVAFWCNPISGHNTLYWYLQNLGQGPELLIRYENEEAVDDSQLPKDRFSAERLKGVDSTLKIQPAELGDSAVYLCASSLGTSGIMLNEQFFGPGTRLTVL.

The chain recombines TRBV5-1 with TRBJ2-7; D is perhaps TRBD1 (6 bases). The CDR3 runs 13 residues. CDR1 SGHRS and CDR2 YFSETQ come from the germline V gene. V dropped 4 bases and J dropped 1 base, with 9 bases sitting between them. The CDR3 nucleotides are TGCGCCAGCAGCCAGGGGTGGTCCTACGAGCAGTACTTC. Amino acid sequence: CASSQGWSYEQYF. The full variable domain, in which reference TRBV5-1 and TRBJ2-7 provide the parts outside the CDR3, is KAGVTQTPRYLIKTRGQQVTLSCSPISGHRSVSWYQQTPGQGLQFLFEYFSETQRNKGNFPGRFSGRQFSNSRSEMNVSTLELGDSALYLCASSQGWSYEQYFGPGTRLTVT.

This rearrangement joins TRBV6-2 or TRBV6-3 to TRBJ2-7, with 7 bases lining up with TRBD1. The V gene's germline CDR1 is MNHEY and CDR2 SVGEGT. The CDR3 sequence is 13 residues long. J was trimmed by 3 bases and V by 9 bases; bases with no gene match: 8. The CDR3 region has the DNA TGTGCCAGTTACCTGGGACAGAGCTACGAGCAGTACTTC. Translating it yields CASYLGQSYEQYF.

This clonotype was found many times. The chain recombines TRBV27 with TRBJ1-3, with D unclear. V lost 3 bases, J lost 0 bases, and 9 bases lay in between. This CDR3 is 15 amino acids long. Per the germline V gene, CDR1 is MNHEY and CDR2 is SMNVEV (reference sequence). CDR3 amino acids: CASSFRVNSGNTIYF. The DNA for the CDR3 is TGTGCCAGCAGTTTTCGTGTAAACTCTGGAAACACCATATATTTT.

A note on this clonotype: It may be a read error: a sequence one base away is much more abundant. This chain joins TRBV11-2 and TRBJ1-1, with 7 bases fitting TRBD1. J lost 5 bases, V lost 8 bases, and 14 bases had no gene match. The CDR3 contains 15 residues. Germline CDR1 SGHAT, CDR2 FQNNGV. CDR3 sequence (DNA): TGTGCCAGCGGCCAACCAGGGGGTCGGGTTACTGAAGCTTTCTTT. Translated, it gives CASGQPGGRVTEAFF.

The CDR3 bases are TGCAGTGCTCGTCGAGGAGGGGAAGACACTGAAGCTTTCTTT. Protein: CSARRGGEDTEAFF. The V gene is TRBV20-1, the J gene TRBJ1-1; possible D gene TRBD1, 5 bases. The V and J ends lost 5 bases and 3 bases respectively, with 16 bases between them. CDR1 DFQATT and CDR2 SNEGSKA come from the germline V gene (reference sequence). This CDR3 is built from 14 residues.

With regard to this clonotype: A clone one base away is much larger, so this may be a read error. The CDR3 here is CASIQRGGYSTEAFF. In DNA form, the CDR3 reads TGTGCCAGCATCCAGAGGGGGGGGTATTCCACCGAAGCTTTCTTT. This chain uses TRBV3-1 with TRBJ1-1; weak D call: TRBD1 (6 bases). The CDR3 length is 15 residues. Germline CDR1 is LGHDT and CDR2 is YNNKEL (reference sequence). The germline V and J ends were trimmed by 7 bases and 8 bases, with 23 bases remaining between them.

The genes are TRBV12-3 or TRBV12-4 and TRBJ2-3; D possibly uses TRBD1 or TRBD2 (6 bases each). Trimming pared 6 bases from V and 2 bases from J, leaving 15 bases between. This CDR3 has 15 amino acids. The CDR3 loop reads CASRSSGAPTDTQYF. CDR3 DNA sequence: TGTGCCAGCAGGAGCTCGGGGGCCCCCACAGATACGCAGTATTTT.

Many counts were recorded for this clonotype. V gene TRBV28 combines with J gene TRBJ2-6, with no clear D. The CDR3 totals 18 residues. Trimming shortened V by 0 bases and J by 1 base, and 13 bases separated the two germline ends. CDR1 and CDR2 (germline): MDHEN, SYDVKM. Here the CDR3 reads CASSLWSADTSGANVLTF. CDR3 DNA: TGTGCCAGCAGTTTATGGTCGGCAGATACGTCTGGGGCCAACGTCCTGACTTTC.

The table lists this clonotype with many counts. One end of the junction is discordant with germline, which a read error may explain. The rearrangement links TRBV7-9 to TRBJ1-3, with D perhaps matching TRBD1 (6 bases). Germline V gene data show CDR1 as SEHNR and CDR2 as FQNEAQ (reference sequence). The CDR3 covers 12 residues. DNA for the CDR3: TGTGCCAGCAGCCAAGGAGGGACCAACAGGGATTTT. This gives the protein CASSQGGTNRDF. The variable domain in full, completed from reference TRBV7-9 and TRBJ1-3, reads DTGVSQNPRHKITKRGQNVTFRCDPISEHNRLYWYRQTLGQGPEFLTYFQNEAQLEKSRLLSDRFSAERPKGSFSTLEIQRTEQGDSAMYLCASSQGGTNRDFGEGSWLTVV.

The chain employs TRBV12-3 or TRBV12-4 and TRBJ1-2; TRBD1 aligns across 10 bases. This CDR3 is built from 15 residues. Unmatched junction bases numbered 5, after V lost 3 bases and J lost 4 bases. As DNA, the CDR3 is TGTGCCAGCAGTTTCGACAGGGGGCGCTTCTATGGCTACACCTTC. It codes for CASSFDRGRFYGYTF.

This clonotype has a count of ten or more. The DNA for the CDR3 is TGTGCCAGCTCCTGGGACAGGGGAATTGGAAACACCATATATTTT. Translation: CASSWDRGIGNTIYF. This sequence joins TRBV18 and TRBJ1-3; the match to TRBD1 covers 10 bases. Per germline, CDR1 KGHSH and CDR2 LQKENI. The CDR3 has 15 residues. V was clipped by 6 bases and J by 3 bases; unmatched bases: 5.